This entry describes one T cell receptor beta chain. Antigen: not known. Germline CDR1 and CDR2: SGHAT and FQNNGV. V was pared by 2 bases and J by 2 bases, with 20 bases between. The CDR3 sequence is 18 residues long. The sample belongs to a study of cytomegalovirus exposure and HLA in healthy donors. Study-level findings and limits: Exclusion applied to some V segments, including TRBV6-2 and TRBV6-3, as they were indistinguishable. Roughly even sequencing depth across donors was the assumption behind the presence/absence analyses. For most subjects, TCR beta sequences were reported to predict HLA-A and HLA-B alleles with accuracy.

The PCR ran on 60 Vbeta and 13 Jbeta primers. Only in-frame clones appear in the TCRdb table, and some are missing; sequencing was by immunoSEQ multiplex PCR. The table includes around 150,000 clones, around 79% detected once. The sample consisted of PBMCs. This sequence originates from a male donor in good health and CMV-seropositive. This chain links TRBV11-2 with TRBJ2-3, with D possibly matching TRBD1 (6 bases). The CDR3 nucleotides read TGTGCCAGCAGCTTATTTCGTGGGGGCCACCGATCCACAGATACGCAGTATTTT. It is translated as CASSLFRGGHRSTDTQYF.